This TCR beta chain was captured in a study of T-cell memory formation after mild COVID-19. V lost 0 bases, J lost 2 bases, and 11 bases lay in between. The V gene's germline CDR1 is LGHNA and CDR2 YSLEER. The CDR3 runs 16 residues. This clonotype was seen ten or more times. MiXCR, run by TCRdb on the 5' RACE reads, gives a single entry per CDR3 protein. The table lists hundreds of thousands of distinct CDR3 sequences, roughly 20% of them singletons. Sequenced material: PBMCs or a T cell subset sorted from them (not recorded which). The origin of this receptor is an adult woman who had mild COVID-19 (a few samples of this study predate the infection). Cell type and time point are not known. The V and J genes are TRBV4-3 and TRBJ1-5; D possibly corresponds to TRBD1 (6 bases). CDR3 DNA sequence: TGCGCCAGCAGCCAAGATCTCAGGGGAGGCAATCAGCCCCAGCATTTT. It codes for CASSQDLRGGNQPQHF.